A single sample is the source of the 9 T cell receptor beta chains below, sequenced in a study of T cells in Graves' hyperthyroidism and ophthalmopathy (dated by TCRdb to the late 2010s). Library preparation used multiplex PCR. This sample was sequenced with an Illumina HiSeq 2000. TCR beta CDR3 regions were amplified from RNA transcripts. The TCR CDR3 was subjected to a first round of RT-PCR using the HTBI primer set and the Qiagen OneStep RT-PCR kit. The public reads were reanalyzed by TCRdb: fastp trimming at Q25, MiXCR alignment, in-frame beta chains only. Records with the same CDR3 protein are collapsed into one entry carrying the most frequent genes and DNA. This sample has a few hundred thousand distinct CDR3 sequences in its table, and roughly 25% of those were observed once. The top ten clonotypes cover about 73% of the sample. The sample consisted of blood. These TCRs come from a man in his forties or fifties with Graves' hyperthyroidism.

The chain carries TRBV29-1 and TRBJ2-1; maybe TRBD1 (6 bases). The CDR3 loop spans 11 amino acids. From germline, CDR1 is SQVTM and CDR2 ANQGSEA. Trimming shortened V by 2 bases and J by 12 bases, and 11 bases separated the two germline ends. CDR3 residues: CSVEQGGRQFF. The CDR3, as DNA: TGCAGCGTTGAACAAGGGGGAAGGCAGTTCTTC.

This clonotype was recorded at least ten times. The chain links TRBV6-1 to TRBJ1-3; D is undetermined. CDR1 and CDR2 (germline): MNHNS, SASEGT. The CDR3 runs 16 residues. Trimming removed 3 bases at V and 4 bases at J, with 16 bases between. The CDR3 loop is CASSEAAGGLGNTIYF. Written as DNA, the CDR3 is TGTGCCAGCAGTGAGGCGGCAGGCGGATTGGGAAACACCATATATTTT.

This clonotype was seen a handful of times. The chain employs TRBV18 and TRBJ1-2, with 7 bases identical to TRBD1. Germline CDR1 KGHSH, CDR2 LQKENI. The CDR3 consists of 14 residues. Losses at the gene ends were 2 bases for V and 7 bases for J; bases not matched to a gene: 7. For the CDR3, the DNA is TGTGCCAGCTCACCAGACAGGGCCTCGAGTGGCTACACCTTC. Encoded protein: CASSPDRASSGYTF.

This clonotype was observed a handful of times. The chain is built from TRBV2 and TRBJ1-5; D not certain. The CDR3 spans 14 residues. Germline V lookup: CDR1 SNHLY, CDR2 FYNNEI. V lost 6 bases and J 2 bases, leaving 11 bases between the germline ends. The CDR3 DNA sequence: TGTGCCAGCAGGGAGAAATGGGGCAATCAGCCCCAGCATTTT. Translated, it gives CASREKWGNQPQHF.

There are many counts of this clonotype. In nucleotides, the CDR3 is TGTGCCAGCATGACTCCGGGAGCGCAAGGGTACGAGCAGTACTTC. Translated: CASMTPGAQGYEQYF. The chain joins TRBV28 to TRBJ2-7, with D maybe TRBD2 (6 bases). From germline, CDR1 is MDHEN and CDR2 SYDVKM. The CDR3 consists of 15 residues. V lost 7 bases to trimming and J lost 4 bases, with 20 bases between them.

Only a few counts were recorded for this clonotype. CDR3 DNA: TGTGCCAGCAGCCAAACAAGTACCTACGAGCAGTACTTC. It translates to CASSQTSTYEQYF. The V call is TRBV7-2, the J call TRBJ2-7; no firm D call. Per germline, CDR1 SGHTA and CDR2 FQGNSA. There are 13 residues in the CDR3. Trimming left V 5 bases short and J 2 bases short, with 10 bases between.

This clonotype was seen only a few times. The J gene is TRBJ2-2, the V gene TRBV6-5, with 7 bases aligning to TRBD1. CDR3 length equals 18 residues. CDR1 and CDR2 from the germline V gene are MNHEY and SVGAGI. V lost 0 bases and J lost 2; bases outside the gene matches: 9. CDR3 in amino acids: CASSYSADRVRNTGELFF. CDR3 DNA: TGTGCCAGCAGTTACTCTGCCGACAGGGTCCGAAACACCGGGGAGCTGTTTTTT.

The J gene is TRBJ2-7, the V gene TRBV7-9; D is perhaps TRBD1 or TRBD2 (5 bases each). The CDR3 is 14 amino acids. V gave up 4 bases and J gave up 1 base, with 11 bases separating them. Germline lookup yields CDR1 SEHNR and CDR2 FQNEAQ (reference sequence). CDR3 coding DNA: TGTGCCAGCAGCTCGGGACGGCTTTCCTACGAGCAGTACTTC. Translated: CASSSGRLSYEQYF.

There are a few counts of this clonotype. CDR3 coding DNA: TGTGCCAGCAGTATTGGACAGGATCAGCCCCAGCATTTT. Protein: CASSIGQDQPQHF. This sequence joins TRBV6-1 and TRBJ1-5; 7 nucleotides align to TRBD1. V dropped 5 bases and J dropped 5; count of bases not matched to a gene: 3. The germline gives CDR1 MNHNS, CDR2 SASEGT. The CDR3 length is 13 residues.